The 14 T cell receptor beta chains reported below all come from one sample, sequenced in a study of T cell repertoires in cytomegalovirus infection. TCRdb ran MiXCR on the reads and lists one entry per CDR3 protein. The sample shows 570,000 or so distinct CDR3 sequences, about 39% of them seen only once. Their recognized antigens are unknown. The sample here was cultured PBMCs, taken from culture after CMV antigen stimulation. All receptors derive from a human donor in good health (CMV status not recorded). Some clones in this sample may be carry-over from other donors' samples.

The genes are TRBV6-2 or TRBV6-3 and TRBJ2-3; the match to TRBD2 covers 11 bases. CDR1 and CDR2 from the germline V gene are MNHEY and SVGEGT. V dropped 2 bases and J dropped 5; count of bases not matched to a gene: 6. This CDR3 is 16 amino acids long. The DNA for the CDR3 is TGTGCCAGCAGTTACCCCTTAGCGGGAGGGGGAGATACGCAGTATTTT. Translating it yields CASSYPLAGGGDTQYF.

This rearrangement joins TRBV12-3 or TRBV12-4 to TRBJ2-7, with D possibly matching TRBD2 (7 bases). Trimming shortened V by 4 bases and J by 5 bases, and 15 bases separated the two germline ends. This CDR3 spans 14 amino acids. The CDR3: CASSWRGRSHEQYF. The CDR3 DNA reads TGTGCCAGCAGTTGGCGGGGGCGCAGTCACGAGCAGTACTTC.

This chain's CDR3 is CATRGSQTYEQYF. Here the CDR3 DNA reads TGTGCCACCAGAGGGAGTCAGACCTACGAGCAGTACTTC. The V call is TRBV19, the J call TRBJ2-7; maybe TRBD2 (5 bases). V dropped 10 bases and J dropped 2 bases, with 15 bases sitting between them. The germline gives CDR1 LNHDA, CDR2 SQIVND (reference sequence). The CDR3 has 13 amino acids.

A few counts support this clonotype. This chain links TRBV15 with TRBJ2-4; a possible D gene is TRBD1 (5 bases). CDR3 length: 15 residues. Germline V lookup: CDR1 LNHNV, CDR2 YYDKDF (reference sequence). The ends were cut back, 0 bases at V and 0 bases at J, with 6 bases in the middle. DNA of the CDR3: TGTGCCACCAGCAGAGAACAGGTAGCCAAAAACATTCAGTACTTC. Protein sequence: CATSREQVAKNIQYF.

In this sample, this clonotype turned up a few times. The chain links TRBV2 to TRBJ1-1; D gene ambiguous. V lost 4 bases and J lost 0, with 9 bases in between. CDR3 length: 14 residues. Germline V gene data show CDR1 as SNHLY and CDR2 as FYNNEI. The DNA for the CDR3 is TGTGCCAGCAGTGCCGAGGTAATGAACACTGAAGCTTTCTTT. The encoded protein is CASSAEVMNTEAFF.

This sequence joins TRBV7-8 and TRBJ2-7, with 10 bases matching TRBD2. Germline V gene sequence: CDR1 SGHVS, CDR2 FQNEAQ. This CDR3 is built from 15 residues. V was clipped by 4 bases and J by 5 bases; unmatched bases: 8. CDR3 residues: CASSSLAGGDDEQYF. The CDR3 DNA is TGTGCCAGCAGCTCCTTAGCGGGAGGTGACGACGAGCAGTACTTC.

The chain couples TRBV7-6 to TRBJ2-2; D tentatively fits TRBD1 or TRBD2 (5 bases each). Germline V gene lookup returns CDR1 SGHVS and CDR2 FNYEAQ. V dropped 8 bases and J dropped 2 bases, with 15 bases sitting between them. The CDR3 contains 15 residues. The CDR3 DNA reads as TGTGCCAGCGGCGCTGGGACGGTAAACACCGGGGAGCTGTTTTTT. Its protein is CASGAGTVNTGELFF. The whole variable domain, filled in from reference TRBV7-6 and TRBJ2-2, reads GAGVSQSPRYKVTKRGQDVALRCDPISGHVSLYWYRQALGQGPEFLTYFNYEAQQDKSGLPNDRFSAERPEGSISTLTIQRTEQRDSAMYRCASGAGTVNTGELFFGEGSRLTVL.

This sequence joins TRBV7-2 and TRBJ2-3; no clear D. The V gene lost 5 bases and the J gene lost 4 bases, with 7 bases spanning the gap. CDR1 is SGHTA and CDR2 is FQGNSA in the germline V gene. The CDR3 has 12 amino acids. The CDR3: CASSQSADTQYF. The CDR3 coding sequence is TGTGCCAGCAGCCAAAGTGCAGATACGCAGTATTTT.

Ten or more counts support this clonotype. The chain is built from TRBV6-5 and TRBJ2-3, with D perhaps TRBD1 or TRBD2 (5 bases each). V was trimmed by 0 bases and J by 4 bases, leaving 5 bases between them. Germline loops: CDR1 MNHEY, CDR2 SVGAGI. The CDR3 is 13 residues long. This CDR3 is CASSYSGADTQYF. The CDR3 nucleotides read TGTGCCAGCAGTTACTCGGGGGCAGATACGCAGTATTTT.

This chain links TRBV28 with TRBJ1-5; 9 nucleotides agree with TRBD1. The germline V gene has CDR1 MDHEN and CDR2 SYDVKM. The CDR3 loop spans 15 amino acids. The junction had 10 bases not matched to a gene; V was cut back by 6 bases and J by 7 bases. CDR3 in amino acids: CASSNPGQGSQPQHF. CDR3 bases: TGTGCCAGCAGCAACCCGGGACAGGGAAGCCAGCCCCAGCATTTT.

The rearrangement joins TRBV7-9 to TRBJ2-1; weak D call: TRBD2 (6 bases). Per the germline V gene, CDR1 is SEHNR and CDR2 is FQNEAQ (reference sequence). The CDR3 extends over 16 amino acids. V was shortened by 1 base and J by 0 bases, with 10 bases between the two germline ends. This chain's CDR3 is CASSLVGLSSYNEQFF. Here the CDR3 DNA reads TGTGCCAGCAGCTTAGTGGGACTCAGCTCCTACAATGAGCAGTTCTTC. Supplemented by reference TRBV7-9 and TRBJ2-1, the full variable domain reads DTGVSQNPRHKITKRGQNVTFRCDPISEHNRLYWYRQTLGQGPEFLTYFQNEAQLEKSRLLSDRFSAERPKGSFSTLEIQRTEQGDSAMYLCASSLVGLSSYNEQFFGPGTRLTVL.

The chain links TRBV25-1 to TRBJ2-6, with D unclear. The CDR3 has 15 residues. V lost 8 bases to trimming and J lost 0 bases, with 11 bases between them. Germline loops: CDR1 MGHDK, CDR2 SYGVNS. CDR3 nucleotides: TGTGCCAGCTACGGACCGCGCTCTGGGGCCAACGTCCTGACTTTC. This codes for CASYGPRSGANVLTF.

This rearrangement joins TRBV12-3 or TRBV12-4 to TRBJ1-2, with no clear D. V lost 3 bases, J lost 3 bases, and 11 bases lay in between. This CDR3 has 14 residues. CDR3 residues: CASSFGPVDYGYTF. The CDR3 region has the DNA TGTGCCAGCAGTTTCGGGCCAGTAGACTATGGCTACACCTTC.

This clonotype was seen more than once but under ten times. This chain joins TRBV4-1 and TRBJ2-1, with 7 positions matching TRBD1. CDR3 length: 13 amino acids. Unmatched junction bases numbered 2, after V lost 3 bases and J lost 6 bases. The germline V gene encodes CDR1 MGHRA and CDR2 YSYEKL. CDR3 DNA sequence: TGCGCCAGCAGCCAGACAGGGAGCAATGAGCAGTTCTTC. Protein: CASSQTGSNEQFF.